The T cell receptor (beta chain) under discussion was sequenced for a study of molecular identifiers for immune sequencing clone quantification. TCRdb re-analysed the PCR reads in MiXCR, keeping a single row per CDR3 protein. Of under 650,000 distinct CDR3 sequences listed, 15% to 20% are singletons. Germline V gives CDR1 SEHNR, CDR2 FQNEAQ (reference sequence). There are 15 residues in the CDR3. Trimming stripped 5 bases from V and 2 bases from J, with 13 bases between. This clonotype was observed many times. Sample: naive CD8+ T cells from blood, with Jurkat cell RNA spiked in. This sample's subset: FACS-sorted CD8+CD4-CCR7+CD45RA+ naive T cells. The TCR sequence derives from a human donor in good health. Some libraries in this study had Jurkat cell RNA spiked in. The chain is built from TRBV7-9 and TRBJ1-5; no definite D call. CDR3 nucleotide sequence: TGTGCCAGCAGCCCAACGGGGTTTGGCAATCAGCCCCAGCATTTT. This codes for CASSPTGFGNQPQHF.